Following are 2 T cell receptor beta chains from one sample sequenced in a study of vaccination effects on CD4 cells after COVID-19. Libraries were prepared by immunoSEQ multiplex PCR; TCRdb keeps only in-frame clonotypes and omits some of them. The data hold more than 25,000 clones, with 55% to 75% observed a single time. The antigens these receptors bind are not known. Using viral peptide pools, the ViraFEST assay grew out antigen-specific CD4+ T cells prior to sequencing. Following a 10-day culture, CD4+ T cells were purified. The sample here was CD4+ T cells from PBMCs cultured with HCoV-229E spike peptides, taken before COVID-19 vaccination. All receptors derive from a human donor who received a COVID-19 vaccine.

V usage is TRBV28 and J usage is TRBJ2-3, with 8 bases fitting TRBD2. V lost 8 bases to trimming and J lost 0 bases; unmatched junction nucleotides: 10. Germline CDR1 and CDR2: MDHEN and SYDVKM. This CDR3 has 16 amino acids. CDR3 DNA: TGTGCCAGCTATCCCCCGGCTAGCGGGAGCACAGATACGCAGTATTTT. Amino acids: CASYPPASGSTDTQYF. The variable domain in full, with the rest retrieved from reference TRBV28 and TRBJ2-3, is DVKVTQSSRYLVKRTGEKVFLECVQDMDHENMFWYRQDPGLGLRLIYFSYDVKMKEKGDIPEGYSVSREKKERFSLILESASTNQTSMYLCASYPPASGSTDTQYFGPGTRLTVL.

V gene TRBV3-1 (or the pseudogene TRBV3-2) combines with J gene TRBJ2-3; 13 positions agree with TRBD2. The CDR3 sequence is 16 residues long. V lost 6 bases and J lost 5; bases outside the gene matches: 8. Germline V gene sequence: CDR1 LGHDT, CDR2 YNNKEL (reference sequence). CDR3 region: CASRPGTSGALDTQYF. DNA of the CDR3: TGTGCCAGCAGACCCGGGACTAGCGGGGCCCTAGATACGCAGTATTTT.